Reported below is one T cell receptor beta chain. Its antigen is still unknown. Base qualities are missing; no much larger clone stands one base away. TCRbeta CDR3 regions were amplified from genomic DNA using the immunoSEQ Assay, a bias-controlled multiplex PCR. The study's processing was this. The number of nucleated cells in each sample was estimated from the amplification of reference gene primers within the assay. Sequence reads were collapsed and filtered to measure the absolute abundance of every unique TCRbeta CDR3 rearrangement. For each sample, productive Simpson clonality was calculated by taking the square root of Simpson's diversity index across productive rearrangements. Sourced from immuneACCESS, this table was stored by TCRdb with only in-frame sequences that have V and J called. A share of the clones is absent; for the studies checked, an unresolved V gene accounts for under half, and the remainder has no known explanation. The DNA gave D and trimming, while V, J and clone size come from that table. In all, the sample holds about 72,000 clones, and roughly nine tenths of those were seen once. Roughly a tenth of the sample belongs to the ten largest clones.

V gives up 3 bases and J gives up 1 base, and the segment between their germline ends measures 21 bases. CDR1 is given as SGHDN and CDR2 as FVKESK, both from the germline V gene. Including the terminal cysteine and phenylalanine, the CDR3 comprises 18 residues. The DNA shown is the 54-base CDR3, in frame from base 1. The collaborating institutions used their own protocols to collect whole blood in K2EDTA tubes. For TCRbeta analysis, collaborator samples were shipped as frozen whole blood, as isolated PBMCs, or as DNA extracted from either sample type. This sample was included in a study of blood T cell repertoires in COVID-19 (dated by TCRdb to the early 2020s). For the wider study: The collaborator samples originated in the United States, Italy and Spain and spanned the acute and convalescent phases of COVID-19. The dataset comprised deeply sampled blood TCRbeta repertoires from subjects exposed to, actively infected with, or recovered from COVID-19. The material from the prospective study consisted of cDNA or gDNA derived from T cells, B-cell-depleted T cells, or PBMCs. A freely available public database, intended as a resource for researchers studying the immune response to SARS-CoV-2, is where the repertoires were released. Sample metadata almost always included a de-identified subject ID, COVID-19 status, age in years and sex. Where available, HLA class I and class II types were taken from metadata supplied by the sample provider and were not determined by assay-based typing. The samples were drawn from two sources: the first 160 participants of the ongoing ImmuneRACE study, and 1,000 to 1,500 subjects contributed by 6 global collaborators. Overall study outcomes, separate from this receptor: Clinical and demographic metadata were provided uncurated, with the amount varying by source and participant.

Material for sequencing was peripheral blood. The sequence was obtained from a human donor in a cohort sampled during active COVID-19. The chain is made from TRBV14 and TRBJ1-1; 6 matching bases give a weak D call of TRBD1. The base sequence is TGTGCCAGCAGCCAGCGAACGACAGGCTATATAGGGAACACTGAAGCTTTCTTT. This encodes CASSQRTTGYIGNTEAFF.